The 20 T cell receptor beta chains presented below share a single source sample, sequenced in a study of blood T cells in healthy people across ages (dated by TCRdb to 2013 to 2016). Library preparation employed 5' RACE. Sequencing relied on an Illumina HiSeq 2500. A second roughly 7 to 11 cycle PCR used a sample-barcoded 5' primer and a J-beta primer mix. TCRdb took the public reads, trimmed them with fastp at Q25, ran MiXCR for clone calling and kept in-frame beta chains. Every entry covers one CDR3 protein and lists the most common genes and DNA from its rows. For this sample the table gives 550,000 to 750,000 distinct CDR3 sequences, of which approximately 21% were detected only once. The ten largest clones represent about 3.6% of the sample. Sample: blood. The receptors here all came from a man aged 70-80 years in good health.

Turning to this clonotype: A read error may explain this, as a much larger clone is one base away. This CDR3 reads CASSNVYGQYF. Here the CDR3 DNA reads TGTGCCAGTAGTAACGTCTACGGGCAGTACTTC. V and J are TRBV19 and TRBJ2-7; D gene unclear. Germline assignment: CDR1 LNHDA and CDR2 SQIVND (reference sequence). This CDR3 spans 11 amino acids.

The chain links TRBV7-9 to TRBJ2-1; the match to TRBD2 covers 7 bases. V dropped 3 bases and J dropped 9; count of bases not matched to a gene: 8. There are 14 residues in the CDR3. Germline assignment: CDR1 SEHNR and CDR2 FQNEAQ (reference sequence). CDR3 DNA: TGTGCCAGCAGCTTTGGGGTAGCGGGTGGTGAGCAGTTCTTC. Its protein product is CASSFGVAGGEQFF.

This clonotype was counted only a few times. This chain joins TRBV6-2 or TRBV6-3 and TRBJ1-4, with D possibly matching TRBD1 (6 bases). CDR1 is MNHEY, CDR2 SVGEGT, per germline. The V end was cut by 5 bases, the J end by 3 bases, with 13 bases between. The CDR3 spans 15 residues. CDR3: CASSLQGPANEKLFF. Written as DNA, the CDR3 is TGTGCCAGCAGTCTACAGGGACCGGCTAATGAAAAACTGTTTTTT.

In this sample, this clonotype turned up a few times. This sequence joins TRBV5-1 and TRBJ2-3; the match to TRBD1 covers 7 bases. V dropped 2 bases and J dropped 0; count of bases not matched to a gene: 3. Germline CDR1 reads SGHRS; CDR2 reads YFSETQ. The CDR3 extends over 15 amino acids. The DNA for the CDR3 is TGCGCCAGCAGCTTCGGGACAGTAAGCACAGATACGCAGTATTTT. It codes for CASSFGTVSTDTQYF.

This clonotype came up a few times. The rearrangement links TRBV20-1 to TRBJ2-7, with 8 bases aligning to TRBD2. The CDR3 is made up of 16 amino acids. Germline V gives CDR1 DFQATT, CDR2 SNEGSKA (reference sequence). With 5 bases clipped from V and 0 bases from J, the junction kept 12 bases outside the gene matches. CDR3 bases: TGCAGTGCTCTTAAACGACTAGCGTCAAGCTCCTACGAGCAGTACTTC. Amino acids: CSALKRLASSSYEQYF.

This CDR3 reads CASSQGDRGRLDTQYF. CDR3 bases: TGTGCCAGCAGCCAAGGGGACAGGGGGCGTTTGGATACGCAGTATTTT. The chain couples TRBV3-1 to TRBJ2-3, with TRBD1 identical over 12 bases. Losses at the gene ends were 1 base for V and 6 bases for J; bases not matched to a gene: 5. Germline-derived CDR1 and CDR2 are LGHDT and YNNKEL (reference sequence). The CDR3 runs 16 residues.

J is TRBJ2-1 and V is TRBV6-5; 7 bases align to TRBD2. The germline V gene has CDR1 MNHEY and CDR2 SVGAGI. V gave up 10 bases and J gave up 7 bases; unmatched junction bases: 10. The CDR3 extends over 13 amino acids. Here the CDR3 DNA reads TGTGCCACCTTGGGGGAGGGCCATAATGAGCAGTTCTTC. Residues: CATLGEGHNEQFF.

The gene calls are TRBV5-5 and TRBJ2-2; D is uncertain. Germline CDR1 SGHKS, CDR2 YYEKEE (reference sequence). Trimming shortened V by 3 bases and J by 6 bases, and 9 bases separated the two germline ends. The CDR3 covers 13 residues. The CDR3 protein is CASSWTGSGELFF. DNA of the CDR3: TGTGCCAGCAGCTGGACCGGGTCCGGGGAGCTGTTTTTT.

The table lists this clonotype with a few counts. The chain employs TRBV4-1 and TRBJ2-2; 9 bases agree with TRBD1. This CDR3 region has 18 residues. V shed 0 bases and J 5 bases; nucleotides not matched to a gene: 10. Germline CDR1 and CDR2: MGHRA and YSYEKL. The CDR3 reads CASSQDSGTGYGTGELFF. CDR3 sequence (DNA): TGCGCCAGCAGCCAAGATTCCGGGACAGGGTATGGGACCGGGGAGCTGTTTTTT.

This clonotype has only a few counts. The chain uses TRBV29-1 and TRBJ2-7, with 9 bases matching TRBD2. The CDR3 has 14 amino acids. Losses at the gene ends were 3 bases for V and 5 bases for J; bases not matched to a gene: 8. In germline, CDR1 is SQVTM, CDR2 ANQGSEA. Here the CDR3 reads CSVDIAGGVDEQYF. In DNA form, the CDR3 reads TGCAGCGTTGATATCGCGGGGGGGGTCGACGAGCAGTACTTC.

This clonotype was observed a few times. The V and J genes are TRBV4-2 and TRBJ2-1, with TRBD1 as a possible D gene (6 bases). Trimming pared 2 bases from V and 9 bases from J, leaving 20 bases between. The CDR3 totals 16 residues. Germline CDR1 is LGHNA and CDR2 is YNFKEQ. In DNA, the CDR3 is TGTGCCAGCAGCCAAAATCCCCACGCCCAGGGGAGTGAGCAGTTCTTC. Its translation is CASSQNPHAQGSEQFF.

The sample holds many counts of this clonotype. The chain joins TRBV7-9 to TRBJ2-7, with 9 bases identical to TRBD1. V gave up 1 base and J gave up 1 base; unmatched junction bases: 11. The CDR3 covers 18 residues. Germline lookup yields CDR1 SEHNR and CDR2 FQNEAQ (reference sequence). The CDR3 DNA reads TGTGCCAGCAGCTTAGGTAGAAGAGGAGGGACAGGGTCCTACGAGCAGTACTTC. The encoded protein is CASSLGRRGGTGSYEQYF.

CDR3 sequence reads: CASSSSGTSWDEQFF. CDR3 sequence (DNA): TGTGCCAGCAGTTCGTCCGGGACTTCCTGGGATGAGCAGTTCTTC. The genes are TRBV12-3 or TRBV12-4 and TRBJ2-1; TRBD2 is a possible D gene (6 bases). There are 15 residues in the CDR3. V lost 4 bases and J 8 bases, leaving 18 bases between the germline ends.

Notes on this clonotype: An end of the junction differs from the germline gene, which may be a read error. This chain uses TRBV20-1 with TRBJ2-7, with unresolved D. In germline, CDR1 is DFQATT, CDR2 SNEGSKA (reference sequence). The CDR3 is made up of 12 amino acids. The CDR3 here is CSVRERAYEQYF. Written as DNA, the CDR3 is TGCAGTGTTAGAGAGCGAGCCTACGAGCAGTACTTC.

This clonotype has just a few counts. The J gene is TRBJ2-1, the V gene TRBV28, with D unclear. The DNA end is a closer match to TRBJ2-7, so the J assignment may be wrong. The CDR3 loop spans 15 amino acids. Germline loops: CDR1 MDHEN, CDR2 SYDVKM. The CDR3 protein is CASSLFGTVSYEQYF. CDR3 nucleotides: TGTGCCAGCAGTTTATTTGGAACCGTCTCCTACGAGCAGTACTTC.

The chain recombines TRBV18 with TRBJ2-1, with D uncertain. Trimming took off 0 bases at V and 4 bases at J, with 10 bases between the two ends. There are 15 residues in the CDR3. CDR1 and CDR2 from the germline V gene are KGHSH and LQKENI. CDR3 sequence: CASSPPYKGYNEQFF. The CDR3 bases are TGTGCCAGCTCACCACCCTATAAAGGTTACAATGAGCAGTTCTTC.

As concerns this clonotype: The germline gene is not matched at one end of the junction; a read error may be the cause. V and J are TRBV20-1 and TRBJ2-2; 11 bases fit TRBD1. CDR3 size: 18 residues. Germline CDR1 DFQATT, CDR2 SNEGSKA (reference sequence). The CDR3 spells CSARDLRTGGSNTGELFF. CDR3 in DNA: TGCAGTGCCAGAGATCTCAGGACAGGGGGCTCGAACACCGGGGAGCTGTTTTTT.

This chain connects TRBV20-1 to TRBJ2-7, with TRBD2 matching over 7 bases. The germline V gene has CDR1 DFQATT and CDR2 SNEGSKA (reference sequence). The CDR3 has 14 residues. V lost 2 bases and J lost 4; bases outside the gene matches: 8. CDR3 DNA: TGCAGTGCTAGACAAAGGCGGGGGAAATACGAGCAGTACTTC. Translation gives CSARQRRGKYEQYF.

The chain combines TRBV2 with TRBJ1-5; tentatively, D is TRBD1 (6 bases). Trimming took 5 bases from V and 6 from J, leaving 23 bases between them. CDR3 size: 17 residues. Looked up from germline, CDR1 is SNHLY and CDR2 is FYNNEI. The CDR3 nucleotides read TGTGCCAGCAGTCCAAATACCCGACGAGGGGGGAGTCAGCCCCAGCATTTT. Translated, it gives CASSPNTRRGGSQPQHF.

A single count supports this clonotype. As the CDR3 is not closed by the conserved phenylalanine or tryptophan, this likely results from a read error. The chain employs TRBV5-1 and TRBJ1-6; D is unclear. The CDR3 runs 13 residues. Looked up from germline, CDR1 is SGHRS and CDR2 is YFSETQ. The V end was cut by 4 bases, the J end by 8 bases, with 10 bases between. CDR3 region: CASSQSRDSPLHV. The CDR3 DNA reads TGCGCCAGCAGCCAGTCAAGGGATTCACCCCTCCACGTT.